This T cell receptor beta chain was observed in a study of blood T cell repertoires in COVID-19. At the level of the study: Nucleic acid was either cDNA or gDNA, and it came from T cells, B-cell-depleted T cells, or PBMCs.

TCRdb's copy holds only in-frame clones and misses some; the assay was immunoSEQ multiplex PCR. The sample consists of fewer than 350,000 clones, around 85% of them appearing once. This sequence was found in a woman under 40 with COVID-19, enrolled during active disease. Sequencing input: peripheral blood.

CDR3 nucleotide sequence: TGTGCCAGCAGTGAGTCGGGACAGTTGTCGGCTGAAAAACTGTTTTTT. Protein sequence: CASSESGQLSAEKLFF. The J gene is TRBJ1-4, the V gene TRBV2; 7 bases are a match to TRBD1. Trimming at V came to 3 bases and at J to 7 bases, leaving 11 bases not matched to a gene. The CDR3 has 16 residues. Germline assignment: CDR1 SNHLY and CDR2 FYNNEI.